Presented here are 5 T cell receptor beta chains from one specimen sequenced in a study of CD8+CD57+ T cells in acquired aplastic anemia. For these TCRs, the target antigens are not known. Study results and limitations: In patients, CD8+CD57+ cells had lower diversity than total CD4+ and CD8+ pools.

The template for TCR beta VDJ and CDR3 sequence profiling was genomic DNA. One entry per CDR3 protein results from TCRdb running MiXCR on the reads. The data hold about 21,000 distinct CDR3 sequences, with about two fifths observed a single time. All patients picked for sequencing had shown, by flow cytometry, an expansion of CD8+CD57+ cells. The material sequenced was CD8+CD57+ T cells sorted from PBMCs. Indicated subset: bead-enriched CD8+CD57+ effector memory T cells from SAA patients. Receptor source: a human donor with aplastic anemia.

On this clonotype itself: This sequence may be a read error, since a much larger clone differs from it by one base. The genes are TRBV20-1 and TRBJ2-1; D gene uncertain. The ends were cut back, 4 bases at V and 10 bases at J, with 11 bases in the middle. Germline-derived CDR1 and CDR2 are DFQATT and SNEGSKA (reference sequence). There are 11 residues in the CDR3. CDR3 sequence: CSATPRDEQFF. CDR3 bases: TGCAGTGCTACCCCTCGCGACGAGCAGTTCTTC.

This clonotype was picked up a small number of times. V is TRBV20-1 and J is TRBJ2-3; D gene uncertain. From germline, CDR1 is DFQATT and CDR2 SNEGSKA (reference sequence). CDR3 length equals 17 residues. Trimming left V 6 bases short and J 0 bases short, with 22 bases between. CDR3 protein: CSAGTTGLQTSTDTQYF. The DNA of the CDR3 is TGCAGTGCGGGCACCACGGGCCTCCAAACCAGCACAGATACGCAGTATTTT.

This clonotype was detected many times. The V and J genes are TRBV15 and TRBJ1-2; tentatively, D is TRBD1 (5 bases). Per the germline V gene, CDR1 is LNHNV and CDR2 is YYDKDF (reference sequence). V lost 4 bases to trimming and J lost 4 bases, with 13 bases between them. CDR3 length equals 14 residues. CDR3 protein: CATSMASTGYGYTF. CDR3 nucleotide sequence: TGTGCCACCAGCATGGCCTCAACAGGCTATGGCTACACCTTC.

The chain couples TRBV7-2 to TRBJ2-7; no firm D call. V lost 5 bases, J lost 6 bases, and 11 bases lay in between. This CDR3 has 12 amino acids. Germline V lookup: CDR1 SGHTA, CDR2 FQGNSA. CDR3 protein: CASSPPPTEQYF. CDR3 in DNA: TGTGCCAGCAGCCCACCTCCGACCGAGCAGTACTTC.

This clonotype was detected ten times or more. CDR3 sequence: CASSLNDYGYTF. CDR3 DNA sequence: TGCGCCAGCAGCCTAAACGACTATGGCTACACCTTC. The chain carries TRBV5-1 and TRBJ1-2; D is unresolved. Per the germline V gene, CDR1 is SGHRS and CDR2 is YFSETQ. Trimming took off 4 bases at V and 3 bases at J, with 7 bases between the two ends. The CDR3 extends over 12 amino acids.